This T cell receptor beta chain was recorded in a study of blood T cell repertoires in COVID-19 (dated by TCRdb to the early 2020s). Regarding the study in general: The collaborator samples originated in the United States, Italy and Spain and spanned the acute and convalescent phases of COVID-19. The material from the prospective study consisted of cDNA or gDNA derived from T cells, B-cell-depleted T cells, or PBMCs. Subjects who had been exposed to COVID-19, were actively infected with it, or had recovered from it provided the deeply sampled blood TCRbeta repertoires that made up the dataset. The repertoires were released in a freely available public database intended as a resource for research on the immune response to SARS-CoV-2. The samples were drawn from the first 160 participants of the ongoing ImmuneRACE study and from 950 to 1,500 subjects provided by 6 global collaborators. The sample metadata nearly always contained a de-identified subject ID, COVID-19 status, age in years and sex. HLA class I and class II types, where available, came from metadata supplied by the sample provider rather than from assay-based typing. The investigation overall reported the following: How much clinical and demographic metadata was included differed by source and by participant, and the metadata was provided uncurated.

The CDR3, from cysteine to phenylalanine, totals 13 residues. The sequence is cut down to CDR3 DNA, 39 bases in frame from base 1. CDR1 and CDR2, per the germline V gene, are SGHRS and YFSETQ. At the junction V is shortened by 0 bases and J by 5 bases, with 8 bases in between. Concerning this clone: Its recognized antigen is unknown. No base quality values were provided; no much bigger clone lies one nucleotide off.

TCRbeta CDR3 regions were amplified from genomic DNA using the immunoSEQ Assay, a bias-controlled multiplex PCR. The study's own analysis went as follows. The number of nucleated cells in each sample was estimated by amplification of reference gene primers within the assay. To quantify the absolute abundance of each unique TCRbeta CDR3 rearrangement, sequence reads were collapsed and filtered. For each sample, productive Simpson clonality was calculated as the square root of Simpson's diversity index across productive rearrangements. Held by TCRdb, this immuneACCESS table contains in-frame sequences only and omits some clones. Under half of the omission traces to an unresolved V gene where checked; the cause of the rest is unknown. V and J calls and clone size come straight from that table; D and trimming were deduced from the DNA. The sample includes some 110,000 clones, with 85% observed a single time. Less than 1.5% of the sample belongs to the ten largest clones.

Whole blood was collected in K2EDTA tubes by collaborating institutions according to the institutions' own protocols. For TCRbeta analysis, collaborators shipped samples in one of three forms: frozen whole blood, isolated PBMCs, or DNA extracted from either of those sample types. The origin of this receptor is a man aged 35 to 55 with acute or convalescent COVID-19. The sequencing input was peripheral blood. The chain joins TRBV5-1 to TRBJ2-5; a tentative D match to TRBD2 spans 5 bases. The DNA sequence is as follows: TGCGCCAGCAGCTTGGACAGAGGGGAGACCCAGTACTTC. It codes for CASSLDRGETQYF.